Sequencing of this T cell receptor (beta chain) was carried out in a study of blood T cells in healthy people across ages. V was clipped by 6 bases and J by 6 bases; unmatched bases: 4. The V gene's germline CDR1 is MNHEY and CDR2 SVGAGI. The CDR3 runs 13 residues. Isolation of PBMCs gave at least 6.5 million cells per sample. The authors ran a second PCR of about 7 to 12 cycles using a sample-barcoded 5' primer and a J-beta primer mix. One entry per CDR3 protein results from TCRdb running MiXCR on the 5' RACE reads. The data show about a million distinct CDR3 sequences, roughly half seen once. Material for sequencing was blood. The chain carries TRBV6-5 and TRBJ2-7, with TRBD1 identical over 11 bases. This TCR came from a woman in her fifties or sixties in good health. The CDR3 bases are TGTGCCAGCAGGCCCGGGACAGGGGGCGAGCAGTACTTC. It is translated as CASRPGTGGEQYF.